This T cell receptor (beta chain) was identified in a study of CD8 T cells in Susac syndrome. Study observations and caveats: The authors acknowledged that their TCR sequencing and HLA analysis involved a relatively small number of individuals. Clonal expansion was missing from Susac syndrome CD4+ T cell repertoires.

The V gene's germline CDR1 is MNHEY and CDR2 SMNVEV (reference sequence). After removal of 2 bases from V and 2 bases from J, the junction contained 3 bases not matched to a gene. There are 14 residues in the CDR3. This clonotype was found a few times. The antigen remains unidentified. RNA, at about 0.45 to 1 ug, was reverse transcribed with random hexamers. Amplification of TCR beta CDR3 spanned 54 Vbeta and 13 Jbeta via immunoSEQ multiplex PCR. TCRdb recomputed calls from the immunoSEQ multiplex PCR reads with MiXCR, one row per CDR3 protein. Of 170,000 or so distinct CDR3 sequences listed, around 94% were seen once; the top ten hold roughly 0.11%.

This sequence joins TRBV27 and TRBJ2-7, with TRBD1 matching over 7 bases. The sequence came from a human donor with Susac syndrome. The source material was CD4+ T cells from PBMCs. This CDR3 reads CASSLAGTAYEQYF. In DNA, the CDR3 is TGTGCCAGCAGTTTAGCCGGGACAGCCTACGAGCAGTACTTC.